The 8 T cell receptor beta chains below were found in one sample sequenced in a study of OX40 agonist ivuxolimab in advanced cancers. The protocol was immunoSEQ multiplex PCR, while the TCRdb copy is restricted to in-frame clones and leaves out a portion. The repertoire has around 72,000 clones, around 85% of them found once; the top ten carry about 5%. Specimen: CD4+ or CD8+ T cells sorted from blood, collected in a trial of the OX40 agonist ivuxolimab. These receptors all come from an adult with an advanced solid tumor such as melanoma, head and neck, liver or kidney cancer.

V and J are TRBV27 and TRBJ2-5, with TRBD2 matching 10 bases. The J call may be incorrect, as the DNA end agrees better with TRBJ2-7. The CDR3 covers 15 residues. Germline V gene lookup returns CDR1 MNHEY and CDR2 SMNVEV (reference sequence). The DNA of the CDR3 is TGTGCCAGCAGGCTAGCGGGGGTAAGCTCCTACGAGCAGTACTTC. Protein: CASRLAGVSSYEQYF.

This chain uses TRBV7-9 with TRBJ2-2; TRBD1 agrees at 7 bases. Germline V gives CDR1 SEHNR, CDR2 FQNEAQ (reference sequence). The CDR3 contains 16 residues. J was trimmed by 8 bases and V by 2 bases; bases with no gene match: 11. The CDR3 nucleotides are TGTGCCAGCAGCTTATCGTACTTAGGGACAGCGGGGGAGCTGTTTTTT. It specifies CASSLSYLGTAGELFF.

A few counts support this clone. V usage is TRBV4-2 and J usage is TRBJ1-2; D is perhaps TRBD1 (6 bases). This CDR3 contains 15 residues. The germline V gene has CDR1 LGHNA and CDR2 YNFKEQ. The V and J ends lost 1 base and 4 bases respectively, with 13 bases between them. CDR3 protein: CASSQGEQGTYGYTF. CDR3 nucleotide sequence: TGTGCCAGCAGCCAAGGTGAACAGGGCACCTATGGCTACACCTTC.

V gene TRBV6-5 combines with J gene TRBJ1-2, with 9 bases lining up with TRBD1. This CDR3 comprises 15 residues. The germline V gene encodes CDR1 MNHEY and CDR2 SVGAGI. The V gene end was trimmed by 6 bases and the J gene end by 4 bases; junction bases not matched to a gene: 9. The CDR3 region has the DNA TGTGCCAGCAGCCTCGCGGGACAGGGAGTCTATGGCTACACCTTC. It codes for CASSLAGQGVYGYTF.

The chain combines TRBV21-1 with TRBJ2-7; TRBD2 is taken as the D call from the table, unchecked against the DNA. TRBV21-1 represents a pseudogene. This CDR3 contains 16 residues. CDR3 sequence (DNA): TGTGCCAGCAGCACGTTAAAGGAGGGAGGAACTAACGAGCAGTACTTC. This gives the protein CASSTLKEGGTNEQYF.

The chain has TRBV5-1 and TRBJ2-7, with 7 bases identical to TRBD2. The CDR3 runs 15 residues. Trimming cost V 4 bases and J 1 base; bases outside gene matches: 8. Germline V gene lookup returns CDR1 SGHRS and CDR2 YFSETQ. The CDR3 sequence is CASSATLAASYEQYF. CDR3 DNA sequence: TGCGCCAGCAGCGCAACTCTAGCGGCTTCCTACGAGCAGTACTTC.

This chain joins TRBV7-2 and TRBJ1-2, with D hard to call. Germline values: CDR1 SGHTA, CDR2 FQGNSA. CDR3 length: 16 amino acids. V was shortened by 6 bases and J by 8 bases, with 25 bases between the two germline ends. The CDR3 is CASRSGGSATGGGYTF. DNA of the CDR3: TGTGCCAGCAGATCCGGTGGGTCTGCGACCGGTGGGGGCTACACCTTC.

The genes are TRBV7-9 and TRBJ1-2; 9 positions match TRBD1. The CDR3 covers 18 residues. J was trimmed by 0 bases and V by 1 base; bases with no gene match: 9. CDR1 and CDR2 (germline): SEHNR, FQNEAQ (reference sequence). The CDR3 nucleotides are TGTGCCAGCAGCTTAGACAGGGACAGGGTTCGGTCTAACTATGGCTACACCTTC. Its translation: CASSLDRDRVRSNYGYTF.